Described below is a single TCR beta chain sequence and its context. Seattle's cohort entered during active infection and was followed longitudinally. This entry is derived from a study of blood T cell repertoires in COVID-19. Turning to the study itself: The United States, Italy and Spain were the sources of the acute and convalescent COVID-19 samples.

Under the authors' procedure: Estimation of nucleated cell counts was performed using reference gene primer amplification. TCRdb's copy holds only in-frame clones and misses some; the assay was immunoSEQ multiplex PCR. V, J and clone size were drawn from that table, and D and trimming were deduced from the DNA. Of roughly 280,000 clones detected, about 88% appear once; the ten largest clones hold approximately 10%. The sample consisted of peripheral blood. The origin of this receptor is a woman in her twenties or thirties with COVID-19, enrolled during active disease.

For the CDR3, the DNA is TGTGCCAGCAGTGAAACCGGGGGACTGAACACTGAAGCTTTCTTT. Its protein is CASSETGGLNTEAFF. This chain connects TRBV2 to TRBJ1-1; perhaps TRBD1 as D (5 bases). The CDR3 sequence is 15 residues long. Per the germline V gene, CDR1 is SNHLY and CDR2 is FYNNEI. V was cut by 2 bases and J by 0 bases, with 10 bases left in between.